The T cell receptor beta chain described here comes from a study of early T cells in non-severe SARS-CoV-2 infection. Looking at the study overall: The study sequenced bulk RNA from unsorted whole blood, with chains unpaired.

TCRdb redid the calling of the 5' RACE reads with MiXCR, one entry per CDR3 protein. The sample carries around 100,000 distinct CDR3 sequences, about 15% recorded once. With V trimmed by 4 bases and J by 0 bases, 5 bases remained unmatched. Per the germline V gene, CDR1 is SGHNT and CDR2 is YYREEE (reference sequence). This CDR3 has 16 residues. The V and J genes are TRBV5-4 and TRBJ1-2, with 11 bases matching TRBD1. The receptor comes from an adult who was a healthcare worker with PCR-confirmed SARS-CoV-2 infection or an uninfected control (not recorded which). The sequenced sample consisted of whole blood. The CDR3, as DNA: TGTGCCAGCAGCCTCCCGGGACAGGGGGCTAACTATGGCTACACCTTC. Translation gives CASSLPGQGANYGYTF.